Listed below are T cell receptor beta chains from one sample, sequenced in a study of blood T cell repertoires in COVID-19. The assay was immunoSEQ multiplex PCR, and TCRdb's table has in-frame clones only and misses some. This table holds about 100,000 clones, 86% found once. Sample: peripheral blood. The receptors stem from an elderly man with acute or convalescent COVID-19. Both conserved end residues are part of each CDR3. The order of the fields is V gene, J gene, CDR3 protein.

>TRBV29-1|TRBJ2-7
CSVLGQGYEQYF
>TRBV11-2|TRBJ2-6
CASSLVPHSPPSGANVLTF
>TRBV3-1/TRBV3-2|TRBJ1-6
CASSQGEGGSVGSPLHF
>TRBV18|TRBJ2-4
CASSPPNRGKYF
>TRBV5-1|TRBJ2-7
CASSGTRSSYEQYF
>TRBV9|TRBJ2-3
CASSGGLAGAGNTQYF
>TRBV28|TRBJ2-1
CASSRLAGTNEQFF
>TRBV28|TRBJ1-2
CASSPGGGGYGYTF
>TRBV19|TRBJ1-1
CASSKGGREAFF
>TRBV19|TRBJ1-4
CASSRGTGMVEKLFF
>TRBV19|TRBJ2-7
CASGGLAGAGEQYF
>TRBV1|TRBJ2-5
CTSSVQIQETQYF
>TRBV25-1|TRBJ1-6
CASSSSAGYNSPLHF
>TRBV6-5|TRBJ2-1
CASSLAAGFNEQFF
>TRBV13|TRBJ2-7
CASSSKLWGLEQYF
>TRBV7-9|TRBJ2-5
CASSLRAGGVETQYF
>TRBV4-3|TRBJ2-5
CASSQLAGGMETQYF
>TRBV5-1|TRBJ1-2
CASSPYDRDGYGYTF
>TRBV6-5|TRBJ2-5
CASSYSGGWETQYF
>TRBV5-6|TRBJ2-1
CASSVSGRASYNEQFF
>TRBV7-3|TRBJ2-1
CASSLVPGVGQFF
>TRBV7-6|TRBJ2-2
CASSLQRSYLNTGELFF
>TRBV7-9|TRBJ2-3
CAIHSTLVADTQYF
>TRBV4-2|TRBJ1-2
CASSQDPPGRTDYGYTF
>TRBV5-4|TRBJ1-1
CASSSPGASNTEAFF
>TRBV10-3|TRBJ1-2
CAISEFGQGDGYTF
>TRBV6-5|TRBJ2-4
CASSPLRGSGIQYF
>TRBV6-2/TRBV6-3|TRBJ1-5
CASSYAGPSRNQPQHF
>TRBV6-4|TRBJ2-6
CASSDSGGAGANVLTF
>TRBV28|TRBJ1-3
CASRGGQLIYF
>TRBV7-2|TRBJ2-2
CASSSVYTGELFF
>TRBV5-6|TRBJ2-7
CASSLPSGSGYEQYF
>TRBV24-1|TRBJ2-7
CATSAAGTGGNEQYF
>TRBV19|TRBJ2-7
CASSLSGTGIYEQYF
>TRBV24-1|TRBJ2-7
CATSAGLGVNEQYF
>TRBV28|TRBJ1-1
CASSLVAGVNTEAFF
>TRBV18|TRBJ2-1
CASSRTEVAGGPEFF
>TRBV6-1|TRBJ2-7
CASSEGEAYEQYF
>TRBV6-1|TRBJ2-7
CASSAGLAGSSYEQYF
>TRBV13|TRBJ2-1
CASGASVGEQFF
>TRBV4-1|TRBJ2-2
CASSQGGLAGGNGELFF
>TRBV21-1|TRBJ2-7
CASSPGRAHYEQYF
>TRBV29-1|TRBJ2-3
CSVEVGSRADTQYF
>TRBV5-1|TRBJ2-2
CASSLGARNTGELFF
>TRBV9|TRBJ2-3
CASSVVPGGGDTQYF
>TRBV3-1/TRBV3-2|TRBJ2-5
CASSQRTGQSGETQYF
>TRBV7-9|TRBJ2-1
CASSLVRDNEQFF
>TRBV6-5|TRBJ2-7
CASTGSYEQYF
>TRBV6-4|TRBJ2-2
CASSVSLPGELFF
>TRBV11-3|TRBJ2-2
CASSDRGLAGELFF
>TRBV6-6|TRBJ1-2
CASSYSWTGGYTF